This T cell receptor beta chain was identified in a study of CD4 and CD8 cells across lung adenocarcinoma regions. Germline V gene lookup returns CDR1 SGHTA and CDR2 FQGNSA. The CDR3 is made up of 13 amino acids. Trimming cost V 1 base and J 6 bases, with 10 bases left between them. Via MiXCR, TCRdb re-called the PCR reads, giving one row per CDR3 protein. The table shows 3,000 to 3,500 distinct CDR3 sequences, with 60% to 70% occurring only once. Sequenced sample: CD4+ T cells from the margin of a lung tumor. V gene TRBV7-2 combines with J gene TRBJ2-7; perhaps TRBD2 as D (5 bases). The TCR sequence derives from a male donor with lung adenocarcinoma. The CD4 and CD8 labels of this study may be unreliable. The CDR3 nucleotides are TGTGCCAGCAGCTTAGTTCTAGCCCGCGAGCAGTACTTC. This codes for CASSLVLAREQYF.